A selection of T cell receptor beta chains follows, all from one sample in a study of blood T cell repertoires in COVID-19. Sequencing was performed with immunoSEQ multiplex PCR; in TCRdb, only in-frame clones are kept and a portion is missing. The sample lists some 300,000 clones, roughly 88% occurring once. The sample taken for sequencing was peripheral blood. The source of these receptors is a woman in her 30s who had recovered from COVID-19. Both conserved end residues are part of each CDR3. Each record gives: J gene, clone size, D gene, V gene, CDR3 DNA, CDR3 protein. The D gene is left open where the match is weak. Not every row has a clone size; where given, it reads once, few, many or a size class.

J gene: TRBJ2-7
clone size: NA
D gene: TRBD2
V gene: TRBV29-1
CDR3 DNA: TGCAGCGGGAAACTAGCGGGGGGCTCCTACGAGCAGTACTTC
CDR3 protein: CSGKLAGGSYEQYF

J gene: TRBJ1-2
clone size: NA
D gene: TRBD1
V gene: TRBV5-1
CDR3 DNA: TGCGCCAGCAGGGCGGGACAGGGCCGCTATGGCTACACCTTC
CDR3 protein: CASRAGQGRYGYTF

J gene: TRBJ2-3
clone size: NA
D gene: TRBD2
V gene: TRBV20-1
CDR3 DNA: TGCAGTGCTAGTTCGGCTAGCGGGGGCCCTCGCACAGATACGCAGTATTTT
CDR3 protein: CSASSASGGPRTDTQYF

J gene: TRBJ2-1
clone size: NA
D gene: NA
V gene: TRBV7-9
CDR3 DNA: TGTGCCAGCAGCCCAGCGCTGAGTAATGAGCAGTTCTTC
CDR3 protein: CASSPALSNEQFF

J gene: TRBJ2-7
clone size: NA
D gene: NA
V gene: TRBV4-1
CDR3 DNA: TGCGCCAGCAGCCAAGTACAGGTATCCTACGAGCAGTACTTC
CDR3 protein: CASSQVQVSYEQYF

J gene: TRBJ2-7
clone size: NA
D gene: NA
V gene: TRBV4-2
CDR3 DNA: TGTGCCAGCAGCCAAGATACCCGGACTTCCTACGAGCAGTACTTC
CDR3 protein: CASSQDTRTSYEQYF

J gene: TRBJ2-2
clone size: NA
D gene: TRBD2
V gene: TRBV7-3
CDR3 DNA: TGTGCCAGCAGCCGCTCGGCGGGGGGTAGCACCGGGGAGCTGTTTTTT
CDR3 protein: CASSRSAGGSTGELFF

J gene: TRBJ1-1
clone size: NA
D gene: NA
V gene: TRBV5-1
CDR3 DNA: TGCGCCAGCGTTCGATCACTCGAGAACACTGAAGCTTTCTTT
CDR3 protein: CASVRSLENTEAFF

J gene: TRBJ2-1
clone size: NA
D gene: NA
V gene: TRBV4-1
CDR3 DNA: TGCGCCAGCAGCCAAGAACACCGGGACACTAGCTCCTACAATGAGCAGTTCTTC
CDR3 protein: CASSQEHRDTSSYNEQFF

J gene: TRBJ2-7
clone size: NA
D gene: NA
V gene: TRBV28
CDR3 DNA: TGTGCCAGCAGTCCGCAACAGGGCAGGGACCCCTACGAGCAGTACTTC
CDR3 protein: CASSPQQGRDPYEQYF

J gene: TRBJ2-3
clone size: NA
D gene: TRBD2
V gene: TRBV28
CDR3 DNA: TGTGCCAGCAGTTTTCCAGCGGGGGCTGGCACAGATACGCAGTATTTT
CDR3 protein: CASSFPAGAGTDTQYF

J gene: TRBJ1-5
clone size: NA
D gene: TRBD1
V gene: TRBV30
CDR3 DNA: TGTGCCTGGAGTCAGGGGGAGATACGACAGCCCCAGCATTTT
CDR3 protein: CAWSQGEIRQPQHF

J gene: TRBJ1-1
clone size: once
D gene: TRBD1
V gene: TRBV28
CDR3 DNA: TGTGCCAGCAGGACCGCCGGGACAGTGAACACTGAAGCTTTCTTT
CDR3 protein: CASRTAGTVNTEAFF

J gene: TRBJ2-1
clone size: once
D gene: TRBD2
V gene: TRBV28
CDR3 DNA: TGTGCCAGCAGTACATCAGGGAGGCGGGGGGGCCTTAGCTCCTACAATGAGCAGTTCTTC
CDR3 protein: CASSTSGRRGGLSSYNEQFF

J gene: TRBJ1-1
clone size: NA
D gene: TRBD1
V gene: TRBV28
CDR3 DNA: TGTGCCAGCAGTTCACCGGGACAGGTACTTAACACTGAAGCTTTCTTT
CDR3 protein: CASSSPGQVLNTEAFF

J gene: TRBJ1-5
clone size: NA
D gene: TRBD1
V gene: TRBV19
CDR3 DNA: TGTGCCAGTAGCTCAACCGGACAGGGGAGACAGCCCCAGCATTTT
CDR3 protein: CASSSTGQGRQPQHF

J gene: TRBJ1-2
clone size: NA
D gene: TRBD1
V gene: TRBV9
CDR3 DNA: TGTGCCAGCAGCCCCCAGTGGGGACAGGGGGCCTCCTATGGCTACACCTTC
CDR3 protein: CASSPQWGQGASYGYTF

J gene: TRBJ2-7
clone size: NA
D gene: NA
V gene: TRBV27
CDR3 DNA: TGTGCCAGCACCCACAATAACGAGCAGTACTTC
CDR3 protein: CASTHNNEQYF

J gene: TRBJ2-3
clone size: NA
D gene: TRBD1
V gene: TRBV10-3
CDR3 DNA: TGTGCCATCAGTGAGCCCGGGACAGTCACAGATACGCAGTATTTT
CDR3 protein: CAISEPGTVTDTQYF

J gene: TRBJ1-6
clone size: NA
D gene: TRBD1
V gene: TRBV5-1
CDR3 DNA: TGCGCCAGCAGCTTGGGACAGGGGGGCAGGCATAATTCACCCCTCCACTTT
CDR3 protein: CASSLGQGGRHNSPLHF

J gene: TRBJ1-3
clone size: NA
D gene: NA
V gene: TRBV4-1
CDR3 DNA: TGCGCCAGCAGCCAAGAGCAGGCAGGGACTGGAAACACCATATATTTT
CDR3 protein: CASSQEQAGTGNTIYF

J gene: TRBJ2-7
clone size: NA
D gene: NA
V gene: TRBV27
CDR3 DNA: TGTGCCAGCAGAAGACAGGCTTCCTACGAGCAGTACTTC
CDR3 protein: CASRRQASYEQYF

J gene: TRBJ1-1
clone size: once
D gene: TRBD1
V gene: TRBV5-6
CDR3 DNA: TGTGCCAGCACCAGCCTACGGACAGGGATGAACACTGAAGCTTTCTTT
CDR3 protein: CASTSLRTGMNTEAFF

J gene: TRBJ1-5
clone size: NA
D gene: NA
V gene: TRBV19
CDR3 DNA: TGTGCCAGTGAACTCCACGACAATCAGCCCCAGCATTTT
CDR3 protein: CASELHDNQPQHF

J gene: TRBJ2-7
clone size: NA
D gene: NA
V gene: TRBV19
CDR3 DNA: TGTGCCAGTAGTTCGACAGCCGGACCGGGCGAGCAGTACTTC
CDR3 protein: CASSSTAGPGEQYF

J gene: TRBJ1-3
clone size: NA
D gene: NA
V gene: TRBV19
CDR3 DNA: TGTGCCAGTAGTCGACCACAGGCTGGAAACACCATATATTTT
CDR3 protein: CASSRPQAGNTIYF

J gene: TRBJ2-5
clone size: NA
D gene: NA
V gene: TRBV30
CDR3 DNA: TGTGCCTGGAGTGTTTTCAGGGGAGGGCAGTACTTC
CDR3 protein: CAWSVFRGGQYF

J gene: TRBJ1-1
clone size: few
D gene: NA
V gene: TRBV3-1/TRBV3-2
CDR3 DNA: TGTGCCAGCAGCCAAGACGCAGGCCCCGGAAAGTGGACTGAAGCTTTCTTT
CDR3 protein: CASSQDAGPGKWTEAFF

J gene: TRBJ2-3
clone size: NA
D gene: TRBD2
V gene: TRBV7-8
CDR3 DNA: TGTGCCACGGGACTAGCGGGGGGAGATGGGGGCACAGATACGCAGTATTTT
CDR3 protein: CATGLAGGDGGTDTQYF

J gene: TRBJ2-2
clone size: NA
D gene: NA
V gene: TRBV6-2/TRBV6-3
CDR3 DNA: TGTGCCAGCAGTCAGAACACCGGGGAGCTGTTTTTT
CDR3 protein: CASSQNTGELFF

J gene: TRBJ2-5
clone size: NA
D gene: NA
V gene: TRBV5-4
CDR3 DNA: TGTGCCAGCAGCCCTGAGGGACAAGAGACCCAGTACTTC
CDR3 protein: CASSPEGQETQYF

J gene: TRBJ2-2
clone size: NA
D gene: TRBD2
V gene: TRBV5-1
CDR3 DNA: TGCGCCAGCAGCCCGGGGGGGAACACCGGGGAGCTGTTTTTT
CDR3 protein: CASSPGGNTGELFF

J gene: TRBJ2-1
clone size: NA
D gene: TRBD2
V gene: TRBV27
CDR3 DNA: TGTGCCAGCTCTCAGGCTAGCGGGGGGCCCTCCTACAATGAGCAGTTCTTC
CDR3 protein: CASSQASGGPSYNEQFF

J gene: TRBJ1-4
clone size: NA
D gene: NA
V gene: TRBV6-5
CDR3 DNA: TGTGCCAGCAGTAAGGGGTTTGAAACTGAAAAACTGTTTTTT
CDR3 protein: CASSKGFETEKLFF

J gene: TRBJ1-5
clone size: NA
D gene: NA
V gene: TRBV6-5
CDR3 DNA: TGTGCCAGCAGCCGGGACAATAGCAATCAGCCCCAGCATTTT
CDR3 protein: CASSRDNSNQPQHF

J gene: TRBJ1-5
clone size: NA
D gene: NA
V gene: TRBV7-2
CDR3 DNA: TGTGCCAGCAGCGGCCCTCGCAATCAGCCCCAGCATTTT
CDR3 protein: CASSGPRNQPQHF

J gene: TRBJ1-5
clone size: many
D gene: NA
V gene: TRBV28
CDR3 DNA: TGTGCCAGCAGGGGCAGGGTCCAGCCCCAGCATTTT
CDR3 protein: CASRGRVQPQHF

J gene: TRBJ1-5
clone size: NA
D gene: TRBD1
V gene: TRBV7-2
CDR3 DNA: TGTGCCAGCAGCTTAGCAATACAGGGGAATCAGCCCCAGCATTTT
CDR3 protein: CASSLAIQGNQPQHF

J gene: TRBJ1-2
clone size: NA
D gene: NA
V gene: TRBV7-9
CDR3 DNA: TGTGCCAGCAGCTTAGACAGCTATGGCTACACCTTC
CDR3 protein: CASSLDSYGYTF

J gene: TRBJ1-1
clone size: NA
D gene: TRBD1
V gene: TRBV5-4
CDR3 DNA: TGTGCCAGCAGCTTGGGTCGACAGGGAGCCCCGAATACTGAAGCTTTCTTT
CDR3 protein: CASSLGRQGAPNTEAFF

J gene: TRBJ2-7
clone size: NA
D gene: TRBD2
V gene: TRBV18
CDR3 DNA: TGTGCCAGCTCACCCTCGGGACTAGCGGGGGGGCACGAGCAGTACTTC
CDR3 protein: CASSPSGLAGGHEQYF

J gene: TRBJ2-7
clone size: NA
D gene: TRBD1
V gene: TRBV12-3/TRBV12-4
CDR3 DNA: TGTGCCAGCAGTTTTGGACAGGCCTACGAGCAGTACTTC
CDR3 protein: CASSFGQAYEQYF

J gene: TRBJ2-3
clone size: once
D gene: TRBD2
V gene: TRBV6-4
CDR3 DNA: TGTGCCAGCAGTGACCGTGCTAGCGGGGCAGATACGCAGTATTTT
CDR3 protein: CASSDRASGADTQYF

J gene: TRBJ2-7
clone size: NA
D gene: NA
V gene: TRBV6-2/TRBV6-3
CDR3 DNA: TGTGCCAGCAGTTACTACCCAGGGCCCTACGAGCAGTACTTC
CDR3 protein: CASSYYPGPYEQYF

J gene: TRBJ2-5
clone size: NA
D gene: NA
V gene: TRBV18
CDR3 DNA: TGTGCCAGCTCACCATTGGGGCTCGGGGAGACCCAGTACTTC
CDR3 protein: CASSPLGLGETQYF

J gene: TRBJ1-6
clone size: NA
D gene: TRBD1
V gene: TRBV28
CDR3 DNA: TGTGCCAGCAGCCCTTTCGGGACAGGTTATAATTCACCCCTCCACTTT
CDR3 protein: CASSPFGTGYNSPLHF

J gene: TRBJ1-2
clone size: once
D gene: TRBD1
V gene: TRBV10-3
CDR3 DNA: TGTGCCATCAGCGACCCGACAGGGGGCAAAGATGAAGATGGCTACACCTTC
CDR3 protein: CAISDPTGGKDEDGYTF

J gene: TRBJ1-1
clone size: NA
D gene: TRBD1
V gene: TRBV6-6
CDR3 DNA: TGTGCCAGCAGTTACACGGCAGGGGGGTCTGAAGCTTTCTTT
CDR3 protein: CASSYTAGGSEAFF

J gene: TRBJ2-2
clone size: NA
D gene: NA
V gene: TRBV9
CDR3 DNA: TGTGCCAGCAGCCTTGGCGGGGGCTGGGACGGGGAGCTGTTTTTT
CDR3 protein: CASSLGGGWDGELFF

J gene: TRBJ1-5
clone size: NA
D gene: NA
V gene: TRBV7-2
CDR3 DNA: TGTGCCAGCAGCGACCTCGGGAGGGACCATCGGCCCCAGCATTTT
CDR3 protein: CASSDLGRDHRPQHF

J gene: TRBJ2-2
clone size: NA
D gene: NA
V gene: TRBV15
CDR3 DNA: TGTGCCACCCGCGAGGGTCTAGACGGGGAGCTGTTTTTT
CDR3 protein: CATREGLDGELFF

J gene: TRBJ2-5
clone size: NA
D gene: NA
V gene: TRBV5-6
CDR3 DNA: TGTGCCAGCAGCCCGGGCGGGCCAACAGGGCAAGAGACCCAGTACTTC
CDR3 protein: CASSPGGPTGQETQYF

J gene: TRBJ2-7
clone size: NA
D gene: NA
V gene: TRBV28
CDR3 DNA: TGTGCCAGCAGTCCTCCGGGGAGGAACGAGCAGTACTTC
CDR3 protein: CASSPPGRNEQYF